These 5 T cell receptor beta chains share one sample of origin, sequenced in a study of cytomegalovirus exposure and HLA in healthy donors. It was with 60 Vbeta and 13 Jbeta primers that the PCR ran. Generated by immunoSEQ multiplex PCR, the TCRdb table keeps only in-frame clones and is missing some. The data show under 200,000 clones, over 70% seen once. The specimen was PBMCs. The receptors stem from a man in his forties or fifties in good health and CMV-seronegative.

The CDR3 sequence is CASSQDIRNEQFF. CDR3 nucleotides: TGCGCCAGCAGCCAAGATATTCGCAATGAGCAGTTCTTC. This sequence joins TRBV4-3 and TRBJ2-1, with no clear D. This CDR3 is built from 13 residues. From germline, CDR1 is LGHNA and CDR2 YSLEER. Trimming pared 0 bases from V and 6 bases from J, leaving 6 bases between.

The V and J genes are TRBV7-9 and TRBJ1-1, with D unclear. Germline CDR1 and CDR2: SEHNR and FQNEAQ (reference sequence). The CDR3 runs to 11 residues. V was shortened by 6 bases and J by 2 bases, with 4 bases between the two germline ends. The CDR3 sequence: CASSVNTEAFF. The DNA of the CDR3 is TGTGCCAGCAGTGTAAACACTGAAGCTTTCTTT. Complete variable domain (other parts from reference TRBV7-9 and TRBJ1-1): DTGVSQNPRHKITKRGQNVTFRCDPISEHNRLYWYRQTLGQGPEFLTYFQNEAQLEKSRLLSDRFSAERPKGSFSTLEIQRTEQGDSAMYLCASSVNTEAFFGQGTRLTVV.

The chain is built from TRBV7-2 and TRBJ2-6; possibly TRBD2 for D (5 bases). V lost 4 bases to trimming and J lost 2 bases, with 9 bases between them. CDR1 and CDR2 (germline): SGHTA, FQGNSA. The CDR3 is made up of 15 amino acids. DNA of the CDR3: TGTGCCAGCAGCTCGGGGTTGGCTGGGGCCAACGTCCTGACTTTC. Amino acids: CASSSGLAGANVLTF.

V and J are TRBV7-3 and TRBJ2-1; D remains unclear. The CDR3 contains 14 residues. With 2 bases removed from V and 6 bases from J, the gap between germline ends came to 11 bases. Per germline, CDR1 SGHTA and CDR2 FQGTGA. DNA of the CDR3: TGTGCCAGCAGCTTAGGCGGCCGAAGCAATGAGCAGTTCTTC. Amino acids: CASSLGGRSNEQFF.

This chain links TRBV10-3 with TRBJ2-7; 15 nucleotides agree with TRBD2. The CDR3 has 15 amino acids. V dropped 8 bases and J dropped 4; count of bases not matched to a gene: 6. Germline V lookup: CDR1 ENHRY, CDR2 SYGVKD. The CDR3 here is CAIGVGLAGGYEQYF. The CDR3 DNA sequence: TGTGCCATCGGGGTGGGACTAGCGGGAGGATACGAGCAGTACTTC.